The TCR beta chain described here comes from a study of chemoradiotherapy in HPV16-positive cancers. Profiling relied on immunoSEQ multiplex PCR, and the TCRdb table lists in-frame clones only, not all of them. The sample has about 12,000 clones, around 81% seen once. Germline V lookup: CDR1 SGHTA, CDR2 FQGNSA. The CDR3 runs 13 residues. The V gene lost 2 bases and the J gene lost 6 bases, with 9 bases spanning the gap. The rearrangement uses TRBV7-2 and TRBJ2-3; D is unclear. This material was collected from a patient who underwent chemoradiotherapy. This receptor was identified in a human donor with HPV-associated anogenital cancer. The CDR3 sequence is CASSLSSPDTQYF. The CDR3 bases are TGTGCCAGCAGCTTAAGTAGCCCCGATACGCAGTATTTT.